The next 6 T cell receptor beta chains were all read from a single sample in a study of T cell responses to AZD1222 COVID-19 vaccine. Clones were read by immunoSEQ multiplex PCR, and TCRdb kept only the in-frame ones, dropping some. The repertoire holds just over 70,000 clones, 85% seen once, with around 21% in the top ten. The starting material was peripheral blood, obtained on day 0 of AZD1222 vaccination. These TCRs come from an adult in good health.

The chain joins TRBV9 to TRBJ1-1; D is uncertain. Trimming took 0 bases from V and 4 from J, leaving 10 bases between them. The CDR3 loop spans 14 amino acids. Germline CDR1 reads SGDLS; CDR2 reads YYNGEE. Here the CDR3 DNA reads TGTGCCAGCAGCGTAGACGGGCGGGGCACTGAAGCTTTCTTT. This gives the protein CASSVDGRGTEAFF.

The genes are TRBV7-9 and TRBJ1-2, with D perhaps TRBD1 (5 bases). This CDR3 region has 13 residues. Germline V gene data show CDR1 as SEHNR and CDR2 as FQNEAQ (reference sequence). Trimming shortened V by 5 bases and J by 8 bases, and 15 bases separated the two germline ends. CDR3 bases: TGTGCCAGCAGCCAGCAGGGTTCGGTCGGCTACACCTTC. Translation gives CASSQQGSVGYTF.

The rearrangement joins TRBV29-1 to TRBJ2-5; D unresolved. Trimming removed 7 bases from V and 5 bases from J, with 11 bases in between. The CDR3 contains 11 residues. The germline gives CDR1 SQVTM, CDR2 ANQGSEA. In DNA form, the CDR3 reads TGCAGCGCTCGTCACGTGGAGACCCAGTACTTC. It yields the protein CSARHVETQYF.

J is TRBJ2-7 and V is TRBV7-2; 8 bases are shared with TRBD2. The CDR3 is 15 amino acids. Germline trimming cut 5 bases from V and 6 bases from J; bases unmatched to any gene: 12. Germline CDR1 reads SGHTA; CDR2 reads FQGNSA. The CDR3 DNA sequence: TGTGCCAGCAGCCGGGGGGGAATGGTGAAAGGCGAGCAGTACTTC. It specifies CASSRGGMVKGEQYF. Full variable domain (outside the CDR3, taken from reference TRBV7-2 and TRBJ2-7): GAGVSQSPSNKVTEKGKDVELRCDPISGHTALYWYRQSLGQGLEFLIYFQGNSAPDKSGLPSDRFSAERTGGSVSTLTIQRTQQEDSAVYLCASSRGGMVKGEQYFGPGTRLTVT.

This clone was picked up one time. The chain carries TRBV19 and TRBJ2-7; D not resolved. The CDR3 is made up of 14 amino acids. V dropped 5 bases and J dropped 6 bases, with 17 bases sitting between them. Germline-derived CDR1 and CDR2 are LNHDA and SQIVND (reference sequence). The CDR3 here is CASSPSFPGSEQYF. CDR3 in DNA: TGTGCCAGTAGTCCCTCCTTCCCCGGCTCCGAGCAGTACTTC.

This clone was found once. The rearrangement joins TRBV6-5 to TRBJ1-4; 8 bases match TRBD1. The CDR3 has 13 residues. Germline values: CDR1 MNHEY, CDR2 SVGAGI. J gave up 4 bases and V 8 bases, and 3 bases lay outside the gene matches. The CDR3 here is CASGQGLNEKLFF. CDR3 sequence (DNA): TGTGCCAGCGGACAGGGCCTTAATGAAAAACTGTTTTTT.